The clone carrying this TCR beta chain has more than one count but fewer than ten. Its specificity is not known. The CDR3 spans 13 residues. The germline gives CDR1 WSHSY, CDR2 SAAADI. Trimming took off 7 bases at V and 2 bases at J, with 12 bases between the two ends. Template switching added a universal primer site; cDNA carried unique molecular identifiers. Each CDR3 protein gets one entry after TCRdb re-called the 5' RACE reads with MiXCR. The repertoire includes 410,000 or so distinct CDR3 sequences, around a sixth of them detected once, and 9% to 15% sits in the top ten. This sample is part of a study of identical twins. Overall study results and limits: Abundant beta clonotypes from cord blood had fewer insertions, unlike memory repertoires, which showed none.

Healthy Caucasians made up all donors. Source material: naive T cells sorted from blood. The J gene is TRBJ2-7, the V gene TRBV10-2; D uncertain. The sequence was obtained from a man in his forties or fifties in good health. CDR3 DNA sequence: TGCGCCAGCACGGCTGCCCTGGCCTACGAGCAGTACTTC. As protein: CASTAALAYEQYF.